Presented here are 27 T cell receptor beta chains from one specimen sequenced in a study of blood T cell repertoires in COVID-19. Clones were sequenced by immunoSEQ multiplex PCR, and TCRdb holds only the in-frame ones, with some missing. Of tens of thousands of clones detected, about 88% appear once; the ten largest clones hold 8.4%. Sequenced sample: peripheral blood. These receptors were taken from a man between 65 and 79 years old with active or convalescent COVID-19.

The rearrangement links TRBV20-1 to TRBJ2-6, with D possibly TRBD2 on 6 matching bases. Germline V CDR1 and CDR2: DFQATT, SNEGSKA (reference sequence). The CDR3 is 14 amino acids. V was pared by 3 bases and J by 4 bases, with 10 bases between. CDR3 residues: CSASGGSGANVLTF. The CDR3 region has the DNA TGCAGTGCTAGTGGAGGGAGCGGGGCCAACGTCCTGACTTTC.

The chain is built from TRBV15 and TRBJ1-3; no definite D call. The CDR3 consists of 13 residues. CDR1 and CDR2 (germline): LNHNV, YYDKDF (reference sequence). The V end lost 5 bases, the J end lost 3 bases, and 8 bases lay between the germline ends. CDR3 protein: CATSPIGGNTIYF. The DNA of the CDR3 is TGTGCCACCAGCCCGATCGGTGGAAACACCATATATTTT. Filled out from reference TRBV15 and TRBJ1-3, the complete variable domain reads DAMVIQNPRYQVTQFGKPVTLSCSQTLNHNVMYWYQQKSSQAPKLLFHYYDKDFNNEADTPDNFQSRRPNTSFCFLDIRSPGLGDTAMYLCATSPIGGNTIYFGEGSWLTVV.

The CDR3 DNA reads TGTGCCAGCAGCCAAGATCCCCGGGGGGCGCCCTACGAGCAGTACTTC. Its protein is CASSQDPRGAPYEQYF. The rearrangement links TRBV4-2 to TRBJ2-7; D is possibly TRBD2 (7 bases). The germline CDR1 and CDR2 sequences are LGHNA and YNFKEQ. CDR3 length equals 16 residues. The V end lost 0 bases, the J end lost 2 bases, and 14 bases lay between the germline ends.

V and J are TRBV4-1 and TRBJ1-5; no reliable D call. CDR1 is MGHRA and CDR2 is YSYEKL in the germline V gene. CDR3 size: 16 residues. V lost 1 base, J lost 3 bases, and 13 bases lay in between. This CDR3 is CASSQAGNTPNQPQHF. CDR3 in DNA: TGCGCCAGCAGCCAAGCTGGTAACACGCCCAATCAGCCCCAGCATTTT.

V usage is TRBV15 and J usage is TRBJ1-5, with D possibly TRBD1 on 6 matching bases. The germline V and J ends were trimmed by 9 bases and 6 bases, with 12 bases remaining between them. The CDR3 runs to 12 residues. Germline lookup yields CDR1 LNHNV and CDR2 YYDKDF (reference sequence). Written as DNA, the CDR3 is TGTGCCACAGGGGACATCCTTCAGCCCCAGCATTTT. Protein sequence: CATGDILQPQHF.

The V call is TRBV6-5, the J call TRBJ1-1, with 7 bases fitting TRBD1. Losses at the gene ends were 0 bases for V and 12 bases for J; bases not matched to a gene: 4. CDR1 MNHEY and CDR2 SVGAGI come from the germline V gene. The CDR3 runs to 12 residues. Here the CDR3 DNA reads TGTGCCAGCAGTTACTCGACAGGGTCGACTTTCTTT. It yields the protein CASSYSTGSTFF.

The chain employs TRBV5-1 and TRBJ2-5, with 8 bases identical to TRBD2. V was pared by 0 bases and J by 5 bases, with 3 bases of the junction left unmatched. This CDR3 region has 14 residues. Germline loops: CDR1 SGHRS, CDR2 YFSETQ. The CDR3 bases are TGCGCCAGCAGCTTGGGTAGCGGGACCGAGACCCAGTACTTC. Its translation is CASSLGSGTETQYF.

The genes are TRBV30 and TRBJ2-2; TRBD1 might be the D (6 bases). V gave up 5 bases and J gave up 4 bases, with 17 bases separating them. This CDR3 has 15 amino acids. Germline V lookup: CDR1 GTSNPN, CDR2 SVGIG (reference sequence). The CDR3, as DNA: TGTGCCTGGGGGGGCAGGGGTGGTAGCACCGGGGAGCTGTTTTTT. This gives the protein CAWGGRGGSTGELFF.

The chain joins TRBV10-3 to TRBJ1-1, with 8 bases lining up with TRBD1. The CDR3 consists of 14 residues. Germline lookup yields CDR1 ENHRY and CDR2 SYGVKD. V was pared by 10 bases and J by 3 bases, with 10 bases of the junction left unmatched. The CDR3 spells CATLTGQGDTEAFF. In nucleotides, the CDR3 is TGTGCCACCCTGACCGGACAGGGCGACACTGAAGCTTTCTTT.

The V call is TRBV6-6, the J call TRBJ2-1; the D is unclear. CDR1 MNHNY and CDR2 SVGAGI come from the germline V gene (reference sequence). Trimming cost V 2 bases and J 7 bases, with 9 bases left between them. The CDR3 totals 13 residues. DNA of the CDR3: TGTGCCAGCAGTTACGAAAGGCGGAATGAGCAGTTCTTC. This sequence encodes CASSYERRNEQFF.

The CDR3 DNA sequence: TGCGCCAGCAGCGAAAGGGGAGGCGACACTGAAGCTTTCTTT. Protein product: CASSERGGDTEAFF. The chain uses TRBV5-1 and TRBJ1-1; possibly TRBD1 for D (5 bases). Germline values: CDR1 SGHRS, CDR2 YFSETQ. CDR3 length: 14 amino acids. The germline V and J ends were trimmed by 4 bases and 3 bases, with 13 bases remaining between them.

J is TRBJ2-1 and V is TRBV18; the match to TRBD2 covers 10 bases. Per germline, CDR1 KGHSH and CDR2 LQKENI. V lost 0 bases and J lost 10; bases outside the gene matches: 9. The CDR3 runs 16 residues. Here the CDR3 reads CASSPPNSGRPPEQFF. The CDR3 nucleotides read TGTGCCAGCTCACCACCAAATAGCGGGAGGCCCCCGGAGCAGTTCTTC.

CDR3 sequence: CASSLARQETQYF. CDR3 nucleotides: TGTGCCAGCAGCCTAGCCCGCCAAGAGACCCAGTACTTC. The chain combines TRBV2 with TRBJ2-5; weak D call: TRBD2 (5 bases). This CDR3 has 13 residues. Germline V gene sequence: CDR1 SNHLY, CDR2 FYNNEI. The V end lost 6 bases, the J end lost 1 base, and 9 bases lay between the germline ends. Together with reference TRBV2 and TRBJ2-5, the CDR3 gives the full variable domain: EPEVTQTPSHQVTQMGQEVILRCVPISNHLYFYWYRQILGQKVEFLVSFYNNEISEKSEIFDDQFSVERPDGSNFTLKIRSTKLEDSAMYFCASSLARQETQYFGPGTRLLVL.

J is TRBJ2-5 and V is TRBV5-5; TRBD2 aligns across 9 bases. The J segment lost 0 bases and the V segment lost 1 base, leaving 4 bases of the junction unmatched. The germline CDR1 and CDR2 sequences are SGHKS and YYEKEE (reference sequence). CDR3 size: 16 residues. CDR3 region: CASSLSLAGNQETQYF. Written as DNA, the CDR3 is TGTGCCAGCAGCTTGTCGCTAGCGGGAAACCAAGAGACCCAGTACTTC.

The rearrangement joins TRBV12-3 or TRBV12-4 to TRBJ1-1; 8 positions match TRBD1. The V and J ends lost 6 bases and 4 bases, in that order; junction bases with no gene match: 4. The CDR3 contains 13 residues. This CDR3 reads CASSYGQGTEAFF. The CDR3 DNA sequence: TGTGCCAGCAGCTATGGACAGGGCACTGAAGCTTTCTTT.

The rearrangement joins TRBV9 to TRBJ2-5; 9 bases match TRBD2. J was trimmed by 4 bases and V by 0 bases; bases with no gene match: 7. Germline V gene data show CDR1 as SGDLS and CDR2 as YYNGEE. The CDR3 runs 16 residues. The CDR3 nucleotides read TGTGCCAGCAGCGTAGGCCCAGCGGGAGGCAGAGAGACCCAGTACTTC. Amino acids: CASSVGPAGGRETQYF.

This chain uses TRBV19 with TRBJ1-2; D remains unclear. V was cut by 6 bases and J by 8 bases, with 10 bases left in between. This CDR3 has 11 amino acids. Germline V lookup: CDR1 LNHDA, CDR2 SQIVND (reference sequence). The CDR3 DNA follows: TGTGCCAGTAGGTCGGTGCGGGGCTACACCTTC. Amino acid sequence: CASRSVRGYTF.

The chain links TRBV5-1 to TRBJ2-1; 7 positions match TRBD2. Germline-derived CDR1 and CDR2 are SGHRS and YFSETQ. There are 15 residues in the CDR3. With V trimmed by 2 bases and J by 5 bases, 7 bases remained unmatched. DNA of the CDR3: TGCGCCAGCAGCTTTCCGGCGGGAGCGAACAATGAGCAGTTCTTC. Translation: CASSFPAGANNEQFF.

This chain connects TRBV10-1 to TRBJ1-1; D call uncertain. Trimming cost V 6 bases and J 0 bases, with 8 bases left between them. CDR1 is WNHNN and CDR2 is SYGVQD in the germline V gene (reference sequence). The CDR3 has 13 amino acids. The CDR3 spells CASSTELNTEAFF. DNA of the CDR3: TGCGCCAGCAGCACAGAATTGAACACTGAAGCTTTCTTT.

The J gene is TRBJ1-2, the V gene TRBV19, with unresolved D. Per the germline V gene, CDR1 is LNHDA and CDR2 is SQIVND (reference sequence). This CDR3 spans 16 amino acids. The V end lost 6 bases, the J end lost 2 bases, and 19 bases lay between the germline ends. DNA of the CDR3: TGTGCCAGTAGAGAGACCAGCACGGACTTAAACTATGGCTACACCTTC. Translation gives CASRETSTDLNYGYTF.

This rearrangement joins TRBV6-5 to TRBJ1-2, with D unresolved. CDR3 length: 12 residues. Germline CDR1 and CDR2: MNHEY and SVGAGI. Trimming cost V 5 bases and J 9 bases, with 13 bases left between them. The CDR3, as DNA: TGTGCCAGCAGTAGAGGGTTGACTCGCTACACCTTC. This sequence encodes CASSRGLTRYTF.

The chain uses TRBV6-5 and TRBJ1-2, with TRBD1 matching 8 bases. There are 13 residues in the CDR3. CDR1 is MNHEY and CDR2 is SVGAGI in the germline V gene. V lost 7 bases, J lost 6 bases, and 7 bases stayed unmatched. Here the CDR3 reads CASIQGAVNGYTF. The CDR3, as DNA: TGTGCCAGCATCCAGGGGGCAGTTAATGGCTACACCTTC.

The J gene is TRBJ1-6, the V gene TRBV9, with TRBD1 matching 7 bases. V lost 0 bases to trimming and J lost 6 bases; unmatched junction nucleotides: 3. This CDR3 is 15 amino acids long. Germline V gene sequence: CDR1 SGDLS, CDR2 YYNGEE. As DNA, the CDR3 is TGTGCCAGCAGCGTAGGGGGGACAGCTAATTCACCCCTCCACTTT. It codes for CASSVGGTANSPLHF.

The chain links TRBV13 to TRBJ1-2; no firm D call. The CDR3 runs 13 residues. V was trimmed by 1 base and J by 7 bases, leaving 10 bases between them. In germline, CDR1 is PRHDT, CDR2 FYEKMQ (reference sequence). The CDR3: CASSLDTVGGYTF. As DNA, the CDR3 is TGTGCCAGCAGCTTAGACACAGTGGGTGGCTACACCTTC.

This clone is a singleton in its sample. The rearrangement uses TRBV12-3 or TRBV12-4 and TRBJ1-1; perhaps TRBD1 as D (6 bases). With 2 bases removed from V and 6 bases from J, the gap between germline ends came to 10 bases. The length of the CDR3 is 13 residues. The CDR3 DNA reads TGTGCCAGCAGTTTAACCGACAGGCCTGAAGCTTTCTTT. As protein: CASSLTDRPEAFF.

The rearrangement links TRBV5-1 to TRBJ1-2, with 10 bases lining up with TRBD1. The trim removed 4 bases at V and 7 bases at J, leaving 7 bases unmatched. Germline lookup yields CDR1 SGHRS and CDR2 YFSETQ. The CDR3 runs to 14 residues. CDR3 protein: CASSDQTGGLGYTF. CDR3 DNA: TGCGCCAGCAGCGACCAGACAGGGGGCCTTGGCTACACCTTC.

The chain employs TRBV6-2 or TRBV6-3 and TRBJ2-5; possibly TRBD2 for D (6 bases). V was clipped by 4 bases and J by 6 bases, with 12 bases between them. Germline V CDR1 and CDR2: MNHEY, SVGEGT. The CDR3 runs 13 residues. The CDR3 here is CASSSGVSQTQYF. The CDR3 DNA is TGTGCCAGCAGTTCGGGGGTTTCGCAGACCCAGTACTTC.